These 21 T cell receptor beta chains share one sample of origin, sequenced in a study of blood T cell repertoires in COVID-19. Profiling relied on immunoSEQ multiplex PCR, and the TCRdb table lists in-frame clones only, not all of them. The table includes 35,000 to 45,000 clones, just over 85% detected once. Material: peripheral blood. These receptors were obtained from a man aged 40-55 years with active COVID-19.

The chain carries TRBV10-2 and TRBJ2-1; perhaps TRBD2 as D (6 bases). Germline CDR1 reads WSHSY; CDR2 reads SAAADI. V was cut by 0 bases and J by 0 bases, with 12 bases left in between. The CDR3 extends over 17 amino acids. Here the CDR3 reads CASSESSGGSSYNEQFF. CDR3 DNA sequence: TGCGCCAGCAGTGAGTCTAGTGGAGGGAGCTCCTACAATGAGCAGTTCTTC.

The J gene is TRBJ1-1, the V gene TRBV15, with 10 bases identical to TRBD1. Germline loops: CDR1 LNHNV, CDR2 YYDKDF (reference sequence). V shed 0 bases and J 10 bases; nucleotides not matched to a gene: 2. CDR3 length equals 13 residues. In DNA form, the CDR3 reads TGTGCCACCAGCAGAGAAGACAGGGGGCGAGCTTTCTTT. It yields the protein CATSREDRGRAFF.

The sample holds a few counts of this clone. CDR3 in amino acids: CASSLQGNTEAFF. CDR3 nucleotide sequence: TGTGCCAGCAGCTTACAGGGGAACACTGAAGCTTTCTTT. The gene calls are TRBV7-3 and TRBJ1-1; TRBD1 might be the D (5 bases). V was shortened by 2 bases and J by 1 base, with 5 bases between the two germline ends. Germline-derived CDR1 and CDR2 are SGHTA and FQGTGA. The CDR3 is 13 residues long.

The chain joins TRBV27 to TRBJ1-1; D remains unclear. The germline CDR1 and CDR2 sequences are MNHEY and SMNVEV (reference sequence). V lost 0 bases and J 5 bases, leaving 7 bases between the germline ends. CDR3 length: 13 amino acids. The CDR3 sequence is CASSLSGRTEAFF. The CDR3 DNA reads TGTGCCAGCAGTTTATCAGGGAGGACTGAAGCTTTCTTT.

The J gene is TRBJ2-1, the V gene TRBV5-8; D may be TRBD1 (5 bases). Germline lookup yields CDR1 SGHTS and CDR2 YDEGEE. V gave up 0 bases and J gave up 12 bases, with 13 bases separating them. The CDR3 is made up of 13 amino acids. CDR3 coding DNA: TGTGCCAGCAGCTTGGCCAGCAGGGCGCGGCAGTTCTTC. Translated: CASSLASRARQFF.

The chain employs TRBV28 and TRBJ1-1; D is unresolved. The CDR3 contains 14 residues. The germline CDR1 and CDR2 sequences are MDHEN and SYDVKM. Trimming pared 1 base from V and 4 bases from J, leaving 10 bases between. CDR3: CASSLSSGVTEAFF. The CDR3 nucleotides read TGTGCCAGCAGTTTATCTTCCGGGGTCACTGAAGCTTTCTTT.

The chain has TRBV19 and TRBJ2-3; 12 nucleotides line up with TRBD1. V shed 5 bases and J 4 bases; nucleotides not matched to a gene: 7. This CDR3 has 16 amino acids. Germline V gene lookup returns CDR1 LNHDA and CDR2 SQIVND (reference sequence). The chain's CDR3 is CASSDRDRGRADTQYF. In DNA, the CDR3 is TGTGCCAGTAGTGACCGGGACAGGGGGCGAGCAGATACGCAGTATTTT.

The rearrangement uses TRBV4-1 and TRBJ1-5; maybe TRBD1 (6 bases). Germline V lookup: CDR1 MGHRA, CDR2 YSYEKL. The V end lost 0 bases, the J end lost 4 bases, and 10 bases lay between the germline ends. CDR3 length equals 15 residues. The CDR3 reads CASSQDPGENQPQHF. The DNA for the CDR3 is TGCGCCAGCAGCCAAGATCCAGGGGAGAATCAGCCCCAGCATTTT.

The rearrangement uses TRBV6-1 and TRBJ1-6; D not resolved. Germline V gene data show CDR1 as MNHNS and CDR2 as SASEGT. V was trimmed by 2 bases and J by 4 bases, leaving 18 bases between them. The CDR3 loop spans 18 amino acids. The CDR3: CASSENKERTNYNSPLHF. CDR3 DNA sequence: TGTGCCAGCAGTGAAAACAAGGAGAGGACTAATTATAATTCACCCCTCCACTTT.

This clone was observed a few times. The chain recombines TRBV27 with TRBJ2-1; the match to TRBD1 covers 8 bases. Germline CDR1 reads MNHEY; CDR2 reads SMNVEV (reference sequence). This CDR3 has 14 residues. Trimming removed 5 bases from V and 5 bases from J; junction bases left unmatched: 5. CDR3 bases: TGTGCCAGCAGTCCGGGACAGGAGAACAATGAGCAGTTCTTC. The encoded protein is CASSPGQENNEQFF.

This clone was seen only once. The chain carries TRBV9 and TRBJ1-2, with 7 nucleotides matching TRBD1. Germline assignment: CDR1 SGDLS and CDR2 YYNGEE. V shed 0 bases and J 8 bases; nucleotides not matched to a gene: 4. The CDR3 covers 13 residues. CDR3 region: CASSVGDRNGYTF. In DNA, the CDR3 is TGTGCCAGCAGCGTAGGGGACAGAAACGGCTACACCTTC.

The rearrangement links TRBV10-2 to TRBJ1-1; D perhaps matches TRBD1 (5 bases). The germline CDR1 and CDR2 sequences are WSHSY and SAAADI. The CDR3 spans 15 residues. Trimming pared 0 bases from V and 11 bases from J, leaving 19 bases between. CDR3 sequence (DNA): TGCGCCAGCAGTGAGTCTGGGGGGAATGGGCGCCGGGCTTTCTTT. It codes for CASSESGGNGRRAFF.

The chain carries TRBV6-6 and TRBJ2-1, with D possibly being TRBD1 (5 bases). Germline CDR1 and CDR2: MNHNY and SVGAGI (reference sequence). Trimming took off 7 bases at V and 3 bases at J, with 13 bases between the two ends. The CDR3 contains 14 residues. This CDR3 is CASIGRQGYNEQFF. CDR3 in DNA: TGTGCCAGCATTGGTCGGCAGGGCTACAATGAGCAGTTCTTC.

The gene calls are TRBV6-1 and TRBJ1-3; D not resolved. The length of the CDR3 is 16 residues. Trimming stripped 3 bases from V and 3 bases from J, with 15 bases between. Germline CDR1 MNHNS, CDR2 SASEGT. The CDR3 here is CASSEGALGSGNTIYF. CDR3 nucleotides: TGTGCCAGCAGTGAGGGTGCTCTGGGGAGTGGAAACACCATATATTTT.

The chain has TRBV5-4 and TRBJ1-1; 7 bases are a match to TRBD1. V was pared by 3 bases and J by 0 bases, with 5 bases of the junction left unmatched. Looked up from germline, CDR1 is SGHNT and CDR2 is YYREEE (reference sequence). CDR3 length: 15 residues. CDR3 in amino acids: CASSSGQNLNTEAFF. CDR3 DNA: TGTGCCAGCAGCTCGGGACAGAATTTGAACACTGAAGCTTTCTTT.

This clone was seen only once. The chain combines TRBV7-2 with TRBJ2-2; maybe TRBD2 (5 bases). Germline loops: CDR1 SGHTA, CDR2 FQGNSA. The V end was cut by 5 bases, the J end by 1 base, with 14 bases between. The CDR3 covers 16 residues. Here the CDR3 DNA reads TGTGCCAGCAGCGCCGGACTTCTAAAGAACACCGGGGAGCTGTTTTTT. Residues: CASSAGLLKNTGELFF.

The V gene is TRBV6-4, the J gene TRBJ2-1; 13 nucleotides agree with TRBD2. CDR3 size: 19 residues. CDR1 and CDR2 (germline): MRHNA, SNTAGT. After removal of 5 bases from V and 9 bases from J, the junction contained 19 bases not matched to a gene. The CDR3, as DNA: TGTGCCAGCAGTCCCCGGACTAGCGGGGGTTCAGGCATAAAGGGTGAGCAGTTCTTC. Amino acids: CASSPRTSGGSGIKGEQFF.

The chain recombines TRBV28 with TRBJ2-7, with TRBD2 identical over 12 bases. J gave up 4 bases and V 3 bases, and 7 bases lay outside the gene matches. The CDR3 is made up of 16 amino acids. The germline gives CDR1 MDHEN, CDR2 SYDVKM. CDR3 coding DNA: TGTGCCAGCAGTTTGGCTGGACTAGCGGGAACGTACGAGCAGTACTTC. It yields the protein CASSLAGLAGTYEQYF.

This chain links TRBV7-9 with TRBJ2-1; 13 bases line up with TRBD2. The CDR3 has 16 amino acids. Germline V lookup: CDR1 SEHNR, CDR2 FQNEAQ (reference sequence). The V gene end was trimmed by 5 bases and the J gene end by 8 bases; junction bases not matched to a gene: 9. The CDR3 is CASSLLLAGGTHEQFF. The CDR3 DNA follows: TGTGCCAGCAGCCTACTACTAGCGGGGGGGACTCATGAGCAGTTCTTC.

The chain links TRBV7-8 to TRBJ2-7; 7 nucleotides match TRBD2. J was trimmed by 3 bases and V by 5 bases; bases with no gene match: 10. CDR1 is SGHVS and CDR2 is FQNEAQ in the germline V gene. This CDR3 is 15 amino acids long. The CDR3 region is CASSPLARESYEQYF. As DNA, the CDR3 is TGTGCCAGCAGCCCCCTGGCGCGGGAGAGCTACGAGCAGTACTTC. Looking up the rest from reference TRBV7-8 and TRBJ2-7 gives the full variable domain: GAGVSQSPRYKVAKRGQDVALRCDPISGHVSLFWYQQALGQGPEFLTYFQNEAQLDKSGLPSDRFFAERPEGSVSTLKIQRTQQEDSAVYLCASSPLARESYEQYFGPGTRLTVT.

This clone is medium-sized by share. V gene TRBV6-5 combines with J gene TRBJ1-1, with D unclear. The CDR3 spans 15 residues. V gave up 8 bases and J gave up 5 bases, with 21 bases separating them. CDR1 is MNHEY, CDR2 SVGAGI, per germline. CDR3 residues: CASAREAGAGTEAFF. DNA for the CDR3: TGTGCCAGCGCACGCGAGGCAGGCGCGGGGACTGAAGCTTTCTTT.